A single sample gave rise to the 12 T cell receptor beta chains below, sequenced in a study of early T cells in non-severe SARS-CoV-2 infection. TCRdb reanalysed the 5' RACE reads using MiXCR and keeps one entry per CDR3 protein. The table includes about 83,000 distinct CDR3 sequences, roughly an eighth detected once. The specimen was whole blood. These receptors were collected from an adult who was a healthcare worker with PCR-confirmed SARS-CoV-2 infection or an uninfected control (not recorded which).

This CDR3 reads CASSYSYNEQFF. The CDR3 DNA reads TGTGCCAGCAGCTACTCCTACAATGAGCAGTTCTTC. The chain has TRBV2 and TRBJ2-1; D remains unclear. This CDR3 has 12 amino acids. Germline CDR1 SNHLY, CDR2 FYNNEI. The V and J ends lost 6 bases and 0 bases respectively, with 3 bases between them.

This clonotype showed up just a few times. V gene TRBV5-6 combines with J gene TRBJ2-2, with TRBD1 matching over 7 bases. The CDR3 totals 12 residues. Germline CDR1 SGHDT, CDR2 YYEEEE. V gave up 8 bases and J gave up 5 bases; unmatched junction bases: 3. As DNA, the CDR3 is TGTGCCAGTAACAGGGGAACCGGGGAGCTGTTTTTT. Protein: CASNRGTGELFF.

This clonotype was seen more than once but under ten times. The genes are TRBV30 and TRBJ2-2; D possibly corresponds to TRBD1 (6 bases). The CDR3 covers 14 residues. Trimming cost V 3 bases and J 2 bases, with 10 bases left between them. CDR1 GTSNPN and CDR2 SVGIG come from the germline V gene (reference sequence). The CDR3 sequence is CAWRGASNTGELFF. CDR3 DNA sequence: TGTGCCTGGAGGGGGGCATCCAACACCGGGGAGCTGTTTTTT.

In regard to this clonotype: Its ends do not fully match the called genes, so a read error is possible. This chain connects TRBV7-2 to TRBJ1-5; D is undetermined. Germline CDR1 is SGHTA and CDR2 is FQGNSA. CDR3 length equals 14 residues. The chain's CDR3 is CASSLARGVQPQHF. The DNA for the CDR3 is TGTGCCAGCAGCCTAGCCCGGGGAGTTCAGCCCCAGCATTTT.

The genes are TRBV20-1 and TRBJ1-1; 7 bases match TRBD1. CDR1 and CDR2 (germline): DFQATT, SNEGSKA (reference sequence). J lost 7 bases, V lost 0 bases, and 11 bases had no gene match. The length of the CDR3 is 15 residues. The CDR3 sequence is CSARDRGLMVNEAFF. In DNA, the CDR3 is TGCAGTGCTAGAGATAGGGGGCTCATGGTAAATGAAGCTTTCTTT.

Many counts were recorded for this clonotype. CDR3 in amino acids: CASSQGTRPNTQYF. The DNA of the CDR3 is TGTGCCAGCAGCCAAGGGACCCGCCCAAATACGCAGTATTTT. The chain employs TRBV3-1 and TRBJ2-3; no clear D gene. This CDR3 has 14 amino acids. Germline assignment: CDR1 LGHDT and CDR2 YNNKEL (reference sequence). The ends were cut back, 1 base at V and 7 bases at J, with 12 bases in the middle.

This clonotype has a handful of counts. The gene calls are TRBV4-1 and TRBJ2-3; D unresolved. Between the trimmed V and J ends, which lost 0 bases and 7 bases, there was a span of 8 bases. The length of the CDR3 is 13 residues. The germline gives CDR1 MGHRA, CDR2 YSYEKL. CDR3 coding DNA: TGCGCCAGCAGCCAAGACCCCGCGTATACGCAGTATTTT. Residues: CASSQDPAYTQYF.

The chain carries TRBV11-2 and TRBJ2-7; TRBD1 or TRBD2 may be the D gene (5 bases each). V was trimmed by 5 bases and J by 4 bases, leaving 12 bases between them. Germline V gene lookup returns CDR1 SGHAT and CDR2 FQNNGV. The CDR3 loop spans 13 amino acids. DNA for the CDR3: TGTGCCAGCAGCCCCGGGGCCGAATACGAGCAGTACTTC. Protein: CASSPGAEYEQYF.

The chain has TRBV11-2 and TRBJ2-3, with D tentatively TRBD2 (7 bases). V was shortened by 1 base and J by 2 bases, with 10 bases between the two germline ends. Germline loops: CDR1 SGHAT, CDR2 FQNNGV. The CDR3 has 15 residues. Written as DNA, the CDR3 is TGTGCCAGCAGCTTAGGGGGGGGCCCCACAGATACGCAGTATTTT. Amino acids: CASSLGGGPTDTQYF.

This clonotype was counted ten times or more. The gene calls are TRBV19 and TRBJ1-1, with a tentative D call TRBD1 (6 bases). CDR1 is LNHDA and CDR2 is SQIVND in the germline V gene (reference sequence). Deletions cut 11 bases from V and 6 bases from J, with 19 bases between. The CDR3 consists of 13 residues. The CDR3 here is CAVRTVAQAEAFF. The DNA of the CDR3 is TGTGCCGTACGGACAGTGGCCCAGGCTGAAGCTTTCTTT. The full variable domain, its missing parts supplied by reference TRBV19 and TRBJ1-1, is DGGITQSPKYLFRKEGQNVTLSCEQNLNHDAMYWYRQDPGQGLRLIYYSQIVNDFQKGDIAEGYSVSREKKESFPLTVTSAQKNPTAFYLCAVRTVAQAEAFFGQGTRLTVV.

The chain recombines TRBV6-6 with TRBJ2-5, with 10 bases identical to TRBD1. From germline, CDR1 is MNHNY and CDR2 SVGAGI (reference sequence). J was trimmed by 4 bases and V by 5 bases; bases with no gene match: 16. The CDR3 has 18 residues. The CDR3 protein is CASSPTGTGDAWRETQYF. The CDR3 DNA reads TGTGCCAGCAGTCCCACCGGGACAGGGGACGCGTGGAGAGAGACCCAGTACTTC.

Ten or more counts support this clonotype. The chain couples TRBV11-3 to TRBJ2-3; D is perhaps TRBD2 (5 bases). V was cut by 3 bases and J by 8 bases, with 12 bases left in between. Germline-derived CDR1 and CDR2 are SGHNT and YENEEA. The CDR3 contains 13 residues. The CDR3 nucleotides are TGTGCCAGCAGCTTCAGCGGCGTAGGTACGCAGTATTTT. Translated, it gives CASSFSGVGTQYF.